These 3 T cell receptor beta chains originate from one sample sequenced in a study of shared clonotypes between healthy human individuals. Produced via immunoSEQ multiplex PCR; TCRdb's table is partial and in-frame only. The data hold some 1,600,000 clones, with approximately 98% observed a single time. Sequencing was performed on naive CD4+ T cells sorted from blood. The subset denotes: CD45RA+ positively selected. These receptors were taken from a young man in good health.

The chain carries TRBV27 and TRBJ1-5, with TRBD1 as a possible D gene (6 bases). Germline lookup yields CDR1 MNHEY and CDR2 SMNVEV (reference sequence). V was cut by 2 bases and J by 1 base, with 12 bases left in between. This CDR3 contains 16 residues. This CDR3 reads CASSLTPQGSNQPQHF. In DNA form, the CDR3 reads TGTGCCAGCAGTTTAACGCCACAGGGCAGCAATCAGCCCCAGCATTTT.

The CDR3 nucleotides are TGTGCCAGCAGCCAAGAACCGAGAGGGCTGGACGGCTACACCTTC. It specifies CASSQEPRGLDGYTF. This chain connects TRBV14 to TRBJ1-2; no clear D. V was clipped by 0 bases and J by 8 bases, with 16 bases between them. Per the germline V gene, CDR1 is SGHDN and CDR2 is FVKESK. The CDR3 covers 15 residues.

The CDR3 bases are TGTGCCAGCAGCTGGGGGGAAGAGACCCAGTACTTC. Translated, it gives CASSWGEETQYF. This chain connects TRBV5-6 to TRBJ2-5; D possibly corresponds to TRBD2 (6 bases). Trimming removed 3 bases from V and 3 bases from J, with 6 bases in between. CDR3 length: 12 residues. Per germline, CDR1 SGHDT and CDR2 YYEEEE.